What follows are 16 T cell receptor beta chains derived from one specimen sequenced in a study of blood T cell repertoires in COVID-19. The assay was immunoSEQ multiplex PCR, and TCRdb's table has in-frame clones only and misses some. The sample includes about 94,000 clones, about four fifths of them seen just once. Sequencing was performed on peripheral blood. The receptors here all came from a human donor in a cohort sampled during active COVID-19.

The J gene is TRBJ2-5, the V gene TRBV18, with TRBD2 matching over 11 bases. Per the germline V gene, CDR1 is KGHSH and CDR2 is LQKENI. Trimming cost V 3 bases and J 2 bases; bases outside gene matches: 5. There are 16 residues in the CDR3. CDR3 sequence: CASSPLAGGVQETQYF. The DNA for the CDR3 is TGTGCCAGCTCACCGCTAGCGGGAGGTGTGCAAGAGACCCAGTACTTC.

V usage is TRBV7-6 and J usage is TRBJ2-6; 10 bases line up with TRBD1. Germline CDR1 reads SGHVS; CDR2 reads FNYEAQ. The CDR3 length is 19 residues. J gave up 0 bases and V 6 bases, and 11 bases lay outside the gene matches. CDR3 nucleotide sequence: TGTGCCAGCAGTCCTACCCCGACAGGGGGCGGCTCTGGGGCCAACGTCCTGACTTTC. The encoded protein is CASSPTPTGGGSGANVLTF.

This sequence joins TRBV5-5 and TRBJ2-3; 11 positions agree with TRBD2. Looked up from germline, CDR1 is SGHKS and CDR2 is YYEKEE (reference sequence). The J segment lost 5 bases and the V segment lost 0 bases, leaving 2 bases of the junction unmatched. This CDR3 comprises 15 residues. CDR3 protein: CASSLGLAGIDTQYF. CDR3 nucleotide sequence: TGTGCCAGCAGCTTGGGACTAGCGGGAATAGATACGCAGTATTTT.

This clone was seen just once. V usage is TRBV5-1 and J usage is TRBJ2-7, with TRBD1 matching over 8 bases. The CDR3 consists of 15 residues. Germline V CDR1 and CDR2: SGHRS, YFSETQ. With 1 base clipped from V and 9 bases from J, the junction kept 12 bases outside the gene matches. This chain's CDR3 is CASSLSLDRVAAQYF. The CDR3 DNA reads as TGCGCCAGCAGCTTGAGTCTGGACAGGGTGGCTGCGCAGTACTTC.

CDR3 region: CASSQQGVGAEAFF. The CDR3 nucleotides are TGTGCCAGCAGCCAACAGGGGGTGGGAGCTGAAGCTTTCTTT. V usage is TRBV7-9 and J usage is TRBJ1-1; 8 nucleotides align to TRBD1. Losses at the gene ends were 5 bases for V and 6 bases for J; bases not matched to a gene: 8. The V gene's germline CDR1 is SEHNR and CDR2 FQNEAQ (reference sequence). This CDR3 has 14 residues.

The V call is TRBV3-1 (or the pseudogene TRBV3-2), the J call TRBJ1-5; no firm D call. The CDR3 contains 15 residues. Trimming removed 0 bases at V and 7 bases at J, with 13 bases between. Germline assignment: CDR1 LGHDT and CDR2 YNNKEL (reference sequence). In DNA, the CDR3 is TGTGCCAGCAGCCAAGATCCAGCAGGCCCCCAGCCCCAGCATTTT. Encoded protein: CASSQDPAGPQPQHF.

The J gene is TRBJ2-7, the V gene TRBV3-1 (or the pseudogene TRBV3-2); weak D call: TRBD2 (6 bases). The germline gives CDR1 LGHDT, CDR2 YNNKEL (reference sequence). This CDR3 has 14 amino acids. V gave up 1 base and J gave up 6 bases, with 13 bases separating them. CDR3 nucleotides: TGTGCCAGCAGCCAAGGAGTTAGCGGCATCGAGCAGTACTTC. It specifies CASSQGVSGIEQYF.

The chain employs TRBV7-2 and TRBJ1-2, with 10 bases that match TRBD1. The trim removed 5 bases at V and 3 bases at J, leaving 6 bases unmatched. CDR3 size: 15 residues. Germline V gene lookup returns CDR1 SGHTA and CDR2 FQGNSA. CDR3 DNA sequence: TGTGCCAGCAGCACCCGACAGGGGGCAGACTATGGCTACACCTTC. This sequence encodes CASSTRQGADYGYTF.

This clone was observed a few times. The chain is built from TRBV28 and TRBJ1-3; weak D call: TRBD1 (6 bases). Deletions cut 7 bases from V and 9 bases from J, with 19 bases between. The CDR3 is 14 residues long. The germline CDR1 and CDR2 sequences are MDHEN and SYDVKM. The CDR3 reads CASNPQGIPSTIYF. CDR3 coding DNA: TGTGCCAGCAACCCACAGGGTATCCCGAGCACCATATATTTT.

This chain links TRBV27 with TRBJ1-4, with TRBD1 matching 7 bases. CDR3 size: 14 residues. Unmatched junction bases numbered 6, after V lost 5 bases and J lost 6 bases. Germline V CDR1 and CDR2: MNHEY, SMNVEV (reference sequence). The CDR3 sequence is CASSPWTGDEKLFF. The CDR3 region has the DNA TGTGCCAGCAGTCCTTGGACAGGAGATGAAAAACTGTTTTTT. Full variable domain (outside the CDR3, taken from reference TRBV27 and TRBJ1-4): EAQVTQNPRYLITVTGKKLTVTCSQNMNHEYMSWYRQDPGLGLRQIYYSMNVEVTDKGDVPEGYKVSRKEKRNFPLILESPSPNQTSLYFCASSPWTGDEKLFFGSGTQLSVL.

The rearrangement links TRBV18 to TRBJ1-2; maybe TRBD1 (5 bases). Trimming pared 6 bases from V and 8 bases from J, leaving 19 bases between. There are 14 residues in the CDR3. Germline V gives CDR1 KGHSH, CDR2 LQKENI. In DNA form, the CDR3 reads TGTGCCAGCTCGCCAGGGAGCGCGGTGGCGGGCTACACCTTC. Translating it yields CASSPGSAVAGYTF.

J is TRBJ2-5 and V is TRBV5-1; 7 positions match TRBD1. CDR3 length: 14 residues. V lost 4 bases to trimming and J lost 3 bases; unmatched junction nucleotides: 6. Looked up from germline, CDR1 is SGHRS and CDR2 is YFSETQ. CDR3 in amino acids: CASSPGTAKETQYF. The CDR3 region has the DNA TGCGCCAGCAGCCCGGGGACAGCTAAAGAGACCCAGTACTTC.

V usage is TRBV19 and J usage is TRBJ1-2; the D is unclear. The CDR3 loop spans 12 amino acids. CDR1 LNHDA and CDR2 SQIVND come from the germline V gene (reference sequence). V was clipped by 6 bases and J by 4 bases, with 9 bases between them. The CDR3 sequence: CASRPPGYGYTF. The CDR3 DNA is TGTGCCAGTAGACCCCCCGGCTATGGCTACACCTTC.

The V and J genes are TRBV9 and TRBJ2-7; 9 bases fit TRBD1. J lost 2 bases, V lost 3 bases, and 6 bases had no gene match. This CDR3 comprises 15 residues. Germline V CDR1 and CDR2: SGDLS, YYNGEE. The CDR3 loop is CASSAQTGGPYEQYF. The CDR3 coding sequence is TGTGCCAGCAGCGCCCAAACAGGGGGCCCCTACGAGCAGTACTTC.

This clone was observed a handful of times. V is TRBV5-6 and J is TRBJ1-6; 9 bases are shared with TRBD1. With V trimmed by 0 bases and J by 10 bases, 5 bases remained unmatched. The germline V gene has CDR1 SGHDT and CDR2 YYEEEE. The CDR3 loop spans 15 amino acids. Written as DNA, the CDR3 is TGTGCCAGCAGCTTGGTGGGGACAGGGCCCTCACCCCTCCACTTT. Its translation is CASSLVGTGPSPLHF.

This clone occurred a few times. V gene TRBV9 combines with J gene TRBJ1-4; the match to TRBD1 covers 10 bases. The ends lost 0 bases at V and 8 bases at J; junction bases unmatched: 7. Germline CDR1 SGDLS, CDR2 YYNGEE. The CDR3 sequence is 16 residues long. The CDR3 spells CASSVAAGQGTEKLFF. CDR3 nucleotide sequence: TGTGCCAGCAGCGTAGCAGCGGGACAGGGGACGGAAAAACTGTTTTTT. The complete variable domain, with remaining parts taken from reference TRBV9 and TRBJ1-4, reads DSGVTQTPKHLITATGQRVTLRCSPRSGDLSVYWYQQSLDQGLQFLIQYYNGEERAKGNILERFSAQQFPDLHSELNLSSLELGDSALYFCASSVAAGQGTEKLFFGSGTQLSVL.